Below, 14 T cell receptor beta chains from the same sample are listed, as sequenced in a study of Graves' ophthalmopathy and Graves' hyperthyroidism. The TCR beta CDR3 regions underwent amplification from RNA transcripts. The authors performed first-round RT-PCR with HTBI primers and then a second-round multiplex PCR. TCRdb used MiXCR to reprocess the multiplex PCR reads, holding one entry per CDR3 protein. The profile shows roughly 410,000 distinct CDR3 sequences, about 16% of them singletons. Sequencing was performed on peripheral blood. These receptors came from a woman in her late teens or twenties with stable Graves' hyperthyroidism.

This clonotype was counted ten times or more. The chain combines TRBV19 with TRBJ1-1, with 10 bases that match TRBD1. From germline, CDR1 is LNHDA and CDR2 SQIVND (reference sequence). J gave up 4 bases and V 5 bases, and 13 bases lay outside the gene matches. The CDR3 covers 17 residues. The CDR3 nucleotides are TGTGCCAGTAGTGAGGATAGAGGGACAGGGGTGAGCACTGAAGCTTTCTTT. Its translation: CASSEDRGTGVSTEAFF.

This clonotype came up many times. The chain recombines TRBV19 with TRBJ2-7; 8 nucleotides match TRBD2. The CDR3 loop spans 14 amino acids. V trimming: 6 bases; J trimming: 0 bases; junction bases outside the gene matches: 4. The germline V gene has CDR1 LNHDA and CDR2 SQIVND (reference sequence). CDR3 in DNA: TGTGCCAGTAGGGATAGCGGGGACTCCTACGAGCAGTACTTC. Its protein product is CASRDSGDSYEQYF.

This clonotype has a count of ten or more. This chain joins TRBV6-1 and TRBJ1-2; D might be TRBD1 (5 bases). This CDR3 has 17 residues. Germline CDR1 is MNHNS and CDR2 is SASEGT. The V end was cut by 4 bases, the J end by 4 bases, with 22 bases between. DNA of the CDR3: TGTGCCAGCAGTGGCGGACGGGGGTACATACCCGCCTATGGCTACACCTTC. It yields the protein CASSGGRGYIPAYGYTF.

At least ten counts were recorded for this clonotype. The chain carries TRBV19 and TRBJ1-1; TRBD1 might be the D (6 bases). CDR1 and CDR2 (germline): LNHDA, SQIVND (reference sequence). Deletions cut 8 bases from V and 1 base from J, with 17 bases between. The CDR3 covers 15 residues. The CDR3 here is CASVPPGAPNTEAFF. The CDR3 DNA follows: TGTGCCAGTGTCCCCCCGGGGGCCCCGAACACTGAAGCTTTCTTT.

The genes are TRBV20-1 and TRBJ1-6, with 8 positions matching TRBD1. The CDR3 loop spans 15 amino acids. Germline V gene lookup returns CDR1 DFQATT and CDR2 SNEGSKA (reference sequence). The trim removed 6 bases at V and 5 bases at J, leaving 9 bases unmatched. CDR3 sequence reads: CSAPTGERHNSPLHF. The CDR3 DNA reads as TGCAGTGCGCCGACAGGGGAAAGGCATAATTCACCCCTCCACTTT.

There are many counts of this clonotype. The CDR3 nucleotides read TGTGCCAGCAGTCGAAGGGATTGGGAATCACCCCTCCACTTT. This gives the protein CASSRRDWESPLHF. The chain recombines TRBV2 with TRBJ1-6; D call uncertain. The CDR3 is 14 residues long. The germline V gene encodes CDR1 SNHLY and CDR2 FYNNEI. V dropped 5 bases and J dropped 10 bases, with 15 bases sitting between them.

The sample holds many counts of this clonotype. The chain uses TRBV10-3 and TRBJ2-7, with TRBD1 matching 7 bases. The CDR3 contains 14 residues. V was clipped by 6 bases and J by 2 bases; unmatched bases: 7. Per the germline V gene, CDR1 is ENHRY and CDR2 is SYGVKD. CDR3 residues: CAIRIPGQTYEQYF. CDR3 sequence (DNA): TGTGCCATCAGAATCCCGGGACAGACCTACGAGCAGTACTTC.

This chain links TRBV27 with TRBJ1-2, with a tentative D call TRBD1 (6 bases). The germline V gene encodes CDR1 MNHEY and CDR2 SMNVEV (reference sequence). The V end lost 0 bases, the J end lost 6 bases, and 14 bases lay between the germline ends. This CDR3 has 15 residues. The CDR3 DNA is TGTGCCAGCAGTTTATCGAACAGGGCACAACATGGCTACACCTTC. Translating it yields CASSLSNRAQHGYTF.

Concerning this clonotype itself: With a much larger clone just one base away, this may be a read error. This chain links TRBV7-2 with TRBJ2-2; 8 bases fit TRBD2. The CDR3 totals 15 residues. Per the germline V gene, CDR1 is SGHTA and CDR2 is FQGNSA. CDR3 loop: CASSLSGANTGELCF. CDR3 sequence (DNA): TGTGCCAGCAGCCTTAGCGGGGCAAACACCGGGGAGCTGTGTTTT.

This clonotype has a handful of counts. V usage is TRBV18 and J usage is TRBJ2-7, with 13 bases aligning to TRBD2. Trimming at V came to 1 base and at J to 5 bases, leaving 5 bases not matched to a gene. Germline CDR1 is KGHSH and CDR2 is LQKENI. The CDR3 sequence is 16 residues long. CDR3 region: CASSPQLAGGPHEQYF. CDR3 sequence (DNA): TGTGCCAGCTCACCACAACTAGCGGGGGGGCCCCACGAGCAGTACTTC.

This clonotype was observed at least ten times. DNA for the CDR3: TGTGCCAGCAGCTTAGGGGGAACTAATGAAAAACTGTTTTTT. Its translation: CASSLGGTNEKLFF. The chain carries TRBV11-1 and TRBJ1-4; D remains ambiguous. The CDR3 extends over 14 amino acids. Deletions cut 1 base from V and 1 base from J, with 4 bases between. Germline V gene sequence: CDR1 SGHAT, CDR2 FQDESV (reference sequence).

The chain links TRBV28 to TRBJ2-7, with a possible D match to TRBD2 (5 bases). Germline loops: CDR1 MDHEN, CDR2 SYDVKM. The CDR3 has 15 residues. V lost 8 bases to trimming and J lost 1 base, with 18 bases between them. The CDR3 nucleotides read TGTGCCAGCGGCCGAGGGTCAGACCCTTCCTACGAGCAGTACTTC. Its translation: CASGRGSDPSYEQYF.

The chain employs TRBV7-2 and TRBJ2-2, with a weak D call TRBD2 (6 bases). The CDR3 totals 15 residues. Trimming removed 5 bases at V and 5 bases at J, with 15 bases between. Germline-derived CDR1 and CDR2 are SGHTA and FQGNSA. The CDR3 DNA is TGTGCCAGCAGCCTAGGCGGGACCCAGACCGGGGAGCTGTTTTTT. Its translation: CASSLGGTQTGELFF.

This clonotype appeared a few times. The chain couples TRBV10-3 to TRBJ2-7; 8 bases are shared with TRBD1. CDR1 is ENHRY, CDR2 SYGVKD, per germline. The J segment lost 2 bases and the V segment lost 5 bases, leaving 8 bases of the junction unmatched. This CDR3 is built from 15 residues. CDR3 region: CAISFRDRFTYEQYF. CDR3 coding DNA: TGTGCCATCAGTTTCCGGGACAGGTTTACCTACGAGCAGTACTTC.